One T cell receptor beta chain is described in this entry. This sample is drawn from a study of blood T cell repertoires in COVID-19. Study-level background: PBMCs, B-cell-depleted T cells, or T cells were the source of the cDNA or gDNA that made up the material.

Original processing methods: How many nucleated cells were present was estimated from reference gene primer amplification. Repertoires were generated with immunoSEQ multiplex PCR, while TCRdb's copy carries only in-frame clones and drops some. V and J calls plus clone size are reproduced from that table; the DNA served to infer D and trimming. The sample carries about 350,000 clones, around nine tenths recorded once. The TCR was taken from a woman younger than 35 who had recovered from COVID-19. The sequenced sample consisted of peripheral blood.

The CDR3 loop is CASSRRRDSTGELFF. CDR3 nucleotides: TGTGCCAGCAGCCGTAGGAGAGATTCCACCGGGGAGCTGTTTTTT. V gene TRBV6-2 or TRBV6-3 combines with J gene TRBJ2-2, with no clear D. Trimming removed 6 bases from V and 4 bases from J, with 15 bases in between. Germline V gene lookup returns CDR1 MNHEY and CDR2 SVGEGT. This CDR3 has 15 residues.